The 28 T cell receptor beta chains listed next were all sequenced from one sample in a study of blood T cells in healthy people across ages. PCR was performed a second time for roughly 7 to 11 cycles using a sample-barcoded 5' primer and a J-beta primer mix. In TCRdb, the 5' RACE reads were re-called with MiXCR into one record per CDR3 protein. The repertoire holds some 710,000 distinct CDR3 sequences, about a fifth seen once, with roughly 22% in the top ten. The sequencing sample was made of blood. Receptors originate from a man aged 70-80 years in good health.

The V gene is TRBV6-5, the J gene TRBJ2-4; D is uncertain. Germline loops: CDR1 MNHEY, CDR2 SVGAGI. The CDR3 runs to 17 residues. V lost 4 bases and J 0 bases, leaving 16 bases between the germline ends. The CDR3 region has the DNA TGTGCCAGCAGTTCTAGACGGGCAGCGATAGCCAAAAACATTCAGTACTTC. Its translation: CASSSRRAAIAKNIQYF.

About this clonotype: This clone may be a read error of a much larger clone one base away. The gene calls are TRBV27 and TRBJ2-1; D may match TRBD1 or TRBD2 (5 bases each). Deletions cut 2 bases from V and 2 bases from J, with 16 bases between. CDR1 is MNHEY and CDR2 is SMNVEV in the germline V gene (reference sequence). The CDR3 spans 17 residues. The chain's CDR3 is CASSLGLAGAPYNEQFF. For the CDR3, the DNA is TGTGCCAGCAGTTTAGGCCTCGCCGGGGCCCCCTACAATGAGCAGTTCTTC.

The chain joins TRBV29-1 to TRBJ2-1, with 7 bases lining up with TRBD1. The end of the DNA fits TRBJ2-7 better, so the J call may be wrong. This CDR3 contains 14 residues. Per the germline V gene, CDR1 is SQVTM and CDR2 is ANQGSEA. Here the CDR3 reads CSVEERRQGGEQYF. CDR3 DNA sequence: TGCAGCGTTGAAGAAAGGCGACAGGGCGGCGAGCAGTACTTC.

The chain is built from TRBV7-8 and TRBJ2-7; D not certain. V lost 6 bases, J lost 0 bases, and 15 bases lay in between. CDR1 SGHVS and CDR2 FQNEAQ come from the germline V gene. This CDR3 is 15 amino acids long. CDR3 bases: TGTGCCAGCAGATTGAGCCAGTTGAGCTCCTACGAGCAGTACGTC. Protein: CASRLSQLSSYEQYV.

This rearrangement joins TRBV5-1 to TRBJ2-5; 7 nucleotides line up with TRBD1. The CDR3 length is 15 residues. The trim removed 4 bases at V and 0 bases at J, leaving 6 bases unmatched. Germline V gene lookup returns CDR1 SGHRS and CDR2 YFSETQ. The CDR3 loop reads CASSPGQANQETQYF. The CDR3 DNA reads as TGCGCCAGCAGCCCCGGACAGGCCAACCAAGAGACCCAGTACTTC.

V gene TRBV7-9 combines with J gene TRBJ2-5; weak D call: TRBD2 (6 bases). The DNA end is a closer match to TRBJ2-1, so the J assignment may be wrong. Per the germline V gene, CDR1 is SEHNR and CDR2 is FQNEAQ (reference sequence). The CDR3 extends over 15 amino acids. The CDR3 protein is CASREVGGPHFEQFF. The CDR3 coding sequence is TGTGCCAGCAGAGAGGTCGGGGGACCACACTTTGAGCAGTTCTTC.

The chain uses TRBV14 and TRBJ2-5; D is undetermined. CDR1 SGHDN and CDR2 FVKESK come from the germline V gene. V lost 5 bases and J 4 bases, leaving 17 bases between the germline ends. The CDR3 is 15 amino acids. The CDR3: CASSLRDIRRETQYF. The CDR3 DNA sequence: TGTGCCAGCAGCTTGCGTGATATCCGTCGAGAGACCCAGTACTTC.

The chain has TRBV14 and TRBJ1-4, with a possible D match to TRBD1 (5 bases). Germline values: CDR1 SGHDN, CDR2 FVKESK. V was trimmed by 3 bases and J by 11 bases, leaving 13 bases between them. The CDR3 totals 13 residues. Written as DNA, the CDR3 is TGTGCCAGCAGCCATGGCCTTGGGGGGAAACTGTTTTTT. This codes for CASSHGLGGKLFF.

This chain links TRBV29-1 with TRBJ2-1; D not certain. Germline-derived CDR1 and CDR2 are SQVTM and ANQGSEA. Trimming shortened V by 6 bases and J by 4 bases, and 16 bases separated the two germline ends. The CDR3 is 14 amino acids. CDR3 bases: TGCAGCGTCAGGCGGTCCACCAGTTACAATGAGCAGTTCTTC. Translation: CSVRRSTSYNEQFF.

The V gene is TRBV12-3 or TRBV12-4, the J gene TRBJ2-1; 7 nucleotides align to TRBD2. The CDR3 loop spans 15 amino acids. J gave up 4 bases and V 3 bases, and 6 bases lay outside the gene matches. CDR3 in amino acids: CASSFLREKYNEQFF. The CDR3 DNA is TGTGCCAGCAGTTTTCTGCGGGAGAAATACAATGAGCAGTTCTTC.

J is TRBJ1-5 and V is TRBV20-1; D gene ambiguous. Germline V gene data show CDR1 as DFQATT and CDR2 as SNEGSKA (reference sequence). The CDR3 covers 13 residues. Between the trimmed V and J ends, which lost 6 bases and 2 bases, there was a span of 11 bases. CDR3 sequence: CSARPLGNQPQHF. CDR3 bases: TGCAGTGCAAGACCCCTTGGCAATCAGCCCCAGCATTTT.

Of note for this clonotype: A much more abundant neighbour one base away suggests this may be a read error. This chain uses TRBV28 with TRBJ2-5; possibly TRBD2 for D (7 bases). With the DNA end fitting TRBJ2-1 better, the J assignment may be wrong. The CDR3 consists of 14 residues. In germline, CDR1 is MDHEN, CDR2 SYDVKM. In nucleotides, the CDR3 is TGTGCCAGCAGTCGGGGGGCTACGAACAATGAGCAGTTCTTC. Translation: CASSRGATNNEQFF.

This clonotype was seen a few times. The chain has TRBV10-3 and TRBJ1-2, with TRBD1 identical over 10 bases. CDR3 length: 15 residues. J was trimmed by 4 bases and V by 2 bases; bases with no gene match: 4. CDR1 is ENHRY, CDR2 SYGVKD, per germline. The CDR3: CAISETGTGAYGYTF. CDR3 nucleotide sequence: TGTGCCATCAGTGAGACTGGGACAGGGGCCTATGGCTACACCTTC.

The gene calls are TRBV5-1 and TRBJ1-5; no clear D gene. The CDR3 loop spans 14 amino acids. Germline V gene sequence: CDR1 SGHRS, CDR2 YFSETQ. V was clipped by 0 bases and J by 3 bases, with 7 bases between them. As DNA, the CDR3 is TGCGCCAGCAGCTTGGGCAGTGACAATCAGCCCCAGCATTTT. Its protein is CASSLGSDNQPQHF.

This clonotype was seen only a few times. The chain has TRBV20-1 and TRBJ1-5; D is uncertain. CDR3 length: 15 residues. The V end was cut by 4 bases, the J end by 0 bases, with 13 bases between. Germline assignment: CDR1 DFQATT and CDR2 SNEGSKA (reference sequence). Here the CDR3 reads CSAKRNLNSNQPQHF. In nucleotides, the CDR3 is TGCAGTGCTAAACGGAACCTAAATAGCAATCAGCCCCAGCATTTT.

This clonotype was counted only a few times. The chain has TRBV19 and TRBJ2-5; possibly TRBD1 for D (5 bases). The CDR3 consists of 15 residues. Germline CDR1 reads LNHDA; CDR2 reads SQIVND (reference sequence). Trimming shortened V by 3 bases and J by 1 base, and 12 bases separated the two germline ends. The CDR3 reads CASSIAAGPQETQYF. DNA of the CDR3: TGTGCCAGTAGTATTGCGGCAGGGCCCCAAGAGACCCAGTACTTC.

The chain uses TRBV29-1 and TRBJ1-2; unclear D gene. V dropped 3 bases and J dropped 1 base, with 15 bases sitting between them. From germline, CDR1 is SQVTM and CDR2 ANQGSEA. The length of the CDR3 is 15 residues. DNA of the CDR3: TGCAGCGTTGATGAGGGTCGCTCCTTTAACTATGGCTACACCTTC. It codes for CSVDEGRSFNYGYTF.

In its sample, this clonotype was seen a few times. This chain joins TRBV4-2 and TRBJ1-1, with D perhaps matching TRBD1 (5 bases). V gave up 4 bases and J gave up 1 base, with 16 bases separating them. The CDR3 loop spans 16 amino acids. CDR1 and CDR2 from the germline V gene are LGHNA and YNFKEQ. CDR3 bases: TGTGCCAGCAGCCCGGGTCCAGGACAACAGAACACTGAAGCTTTCTTT. Translating it yields CASSPGPGQQNTEAFF.

This clonotype was counted ten times or more. The chain combines TRBV29-1 with TRBJ2-3; TRBD1 might be the D (6 bases). V shed 4 bases and J shed 2 bases, with 10 bases lying between them. The germline gives CDR1 SQVTM, CDR2 ANQGSEA. CDR3 size: 13 residues. CDR3 DNA: TGCAGCGTTGGGGGGCGTCACACAGATACGCAGTATTTT. Its translation: CSVGGRHTDTQYF.

Only a few counts were recorded for this clonotype. The chain recombines TRBV14 with TRBJ2-3; the D is unclear. V gave up 1 base and J gave up 1 base, with 6 bases separating them. CDR1 and CDR2 from the germline V gene are SGHDN and FVKESK. CDR3 size: 14 residues. The chain's CDR3 is CASSQVGRTDTQYF. CDR3 DNA sequence: TGTGCCAGCAGCCAAGTGGGCCGCACAGATACGCAGTATTTT.

This chain connects TRBV5-1 to TRBJ1-5; D is unclear. Germline-derived CDR1 and CDR2 are SGHRS and YFSETQ. This CDR3 region has 14 residues. V was clipped by 0 bases and J by 5 bases, with 9 bases between them. CDR3 DNA sequence: TGCGCCAGCAGCTTGGAGGTCTCAGATCAGCCCCAGCATTTT. This translates into CASSLEVSDQPQHF.

This clonotype was seen more than once but under ten times. The J gene is TRBJ2-1, the V gene TRBV5-6, with D uncertain. Trimming removed 5 bases at V and 2 bases at J, with 17 bases between. CDR3 length: 16 residues. Germline lookup yields CDR1 SGHDT and CDR2 YYEEEE. The CDR3 region is CASSYIRTLTYNEQFF. The CDR3 DNA reads TGTGCCAGCAGTTATATCAGGACCCTCACCTACAATGAGCAGTTCTTC.

This clonotype was seen more than once but under ten times. The J gene is TRBJ2-3, the V gene TRBV19; 9 bases line up with TRBD2. The CDR3 has 14 residues. CDR1 and CDR2 (germline): LNHDA, SQIVND (reference sequence). With V trimmed by 6 bases and J by 5 bases, 6 bases remained unmatched. DNA of the CDR3: TGTGCCAGTAGACGTAGCGGGGGAGGAGATACGCAGTATTTT. Amino acid sequence: CASRRSGGGDTQYF.

This clonotype has a handful of counts. The chain carries TRBV29-1 and TRBJ2-5, with 8 bases that match TRBD2. V was clipped by 7 bases and J by 4 bases; unmatched bases: 8. This CDR3 is built from 13 residues. Looked up from germline, CDR1 is SQVTM and CDR2 is ANQGSEA. DNA for the CDR3: TGCAGCGGTAGCCCAGCGGGAGCAGAGACCCAGTACTTC. It is translated as CSGSPAGAETQYF.

This clonotype was detected only a few times. The rearrangement links TRBV29-1 to TRBJ2-3; D may be TRBD2 (6 bases). V was pared by 4 bases and J by 0 bases, with 17 bases between. The CDR3 totals 16 residues. Germline V gene data show CDR1 as SQVTM and CDR2 as ANQGSEA. The CDR3 loop is CSVGGLSGYSTDTQYF. CDR3 nucleotide sequence: TGCAGCGTTGGGGGCCTTAGCGGATATAGCACAGATACGCAGTATTTT.

This clonotype was picked up many times. The genes are TRBV29-1 and TRBJ1-3; 10 bases align to TRBD1. The germline V gene has CDR1 SQVTM and CDR2 ANQGSEA. CDR3 length: 14 residues. The ends lost 7 bases at V and 1 base at J; junction bases unmatched: 4. CDR3 sequence reads: CSASDRGSGNTIYF. The CDR3, as DNA: TGCAGCGCGTCGGACAGGGGGTCTGGAAACACCATATATTTT. Full variable domain (remainder filled in from reference TRBV29-1 and TRBJ1-3): SAVISQKPSRDICQRGTSLTIQCQVDSQVTMMFWYRQQPGQSLTLIATANQGSEATYESGFVIDKFPISRPNLTFSTLTVSNMSPEDSSIYLCSASDRGSGNTIYFGEGSWLTVV.

The gene calls are TRBV12-3 or TRBV12-4 and TRBJ2-5; 15 bases match TRBD2. This CDR3 has 16 amino acids. The trim removed 0 bases at V and 10 bases at J, leaving 6 bases unmatched. This CDR3 is CASSLAVGLAGGVQYF. The CDR3 nucleotides are TGTGCCAGCAGTTTAGCGGTCGGACTAGCGGGGGGGGTCCAGTACTTC.

V is TRBV6-5 and J is TRBJ2-1, with 9 nucleotides matching TRBD2. Germline lookup yields CDR1 MNHEY and CDR2 SVGAGI. The V segment lost 7 bases and the J segment 5 bases; nucleotides outside the gene matches: 3. CDR3 length: 13 amino acids. The CDR3 loop is CASMSSGNNEQFF. For the CDR3, the DNA is TGTGCCAGCATGTCTAGCGGGAACAATGAGCAGTTCTTC.